This T cell receptor beta chain stems from a study of blood T cells in healthy people across ages (dated by TCRdb to the mid-2010s). Context from the whole study: In model experiments, roughly one uniquely barcoded TCR beta cDNA molecule per two T cells was captured by template switching. Using deep sequencing normalized with unique cDNA molecular identifiers, the study measured how TCR beta repertoire diversity changes with age. Four age groups were formed from the donors: young (average 16 years), middle-aged (approximately 41), aged (approximately 60) and long-lived (82). To avoid experimental bias, donors of different ages were randomly spread across the sequencing lanes. For two donors (one aged 18 to 30 and one aged 80 or older), the study analyzed two additional independent replicas of 1 million unique cDNA reads from the same blood draw.

The CDR3 measures 12 amino acids from cysteine to phenylalanine. Here the CDR3 DNA is all that survives: 36 bases in frame from base 1. V lost 6 bases and J lost 4 bases; the stretch between them is 11 bases long. From the germline V gene, CDR1 is SQVTM and CDR2 is ANQGSEA. Results the study describes overall, beyond this receptor: Total diversity estimates from one million sequenced T cells were considered lower bounds and underestimates. Observed TCR beta diversity correlated strongly with the percentage of naive T cells measured by flow cytometry. Conclusive comparison of naive and antigen-experienced compartments was prevented by the profiling of bulk unsorted PBMCs. As age increased, observed TCR beta diversity per million T cells dropped in a roughly linear way, and a significant reduction was already evident by age roughly 36. Because donor CMV infection status was unknown, age-related changes in expanded clonotypes were potentially confounded. Compared with the aged group, the long-lived group had more naive CD4+ T cells, fewer expanded clones and increased TCR diversity, a pattern suggesting age selection.

Libraries were constructed by 5' RACE. Sequencing instrument: Illumina HiSeq 2500. A second PCR of about 6 to 11 cycles was run with a J-beta primer mix and a sample-barcoded 5' primer. A template-switch 5' adaptor carrying 12 random nucleotides introduced a unique molecular identifier onto each TCR beta cDNA molecule. At least 2.5 million CDR3-containing paired-end reads were obtained from each sample. The Mint cDNA synthesis kit, primed by a TRBC-specific oligonucleotide, was used to synthesize first-strand cDNA from all RNA. Following uracil-DNA glycosylase treatment, all cDNA underwent a first 18-cycle PCR with the universal primers M1SS and BC2_uni_R. Processing in the source paper ran as follows. For normalization, 1 million high-quality reads, each with a distinct molecular identifier, were randomly selected from each sample. Reads sharing molecular identifiers were discarded rather than binned into consensus sequences. MiTCR, set to a Q25 quality threshold and the strictest error-elimination algorithm, was used for CDR3 identification, clonotype clustering and error correction. Lower-bound total TCR beta diversity was estimated with a nonparametric unseen species model using Euler transformation. TCRdb took the public reads, trimmed them with fastp at Q25, ran MiXCR for clone calling and kept in-frame beta chains. Each record represents a unique CDR3 protein, reported with the most common genes and DNA among its rows. What appears here as the V and J calls and clone size reflects TCRdb's work, not the paper's. This sample has hundreds of thousands of distinct CDR3 sequences in its table, and less than 60% of those were observed once. The ten largest clones represent around 18% of the sample.

As for this clonotype: This receptor's antigen is unknown. No base quality values were provided; no much bigger clone lies one nucleotide off.

The roughly 38 donors, aged about 6 to 95 years, were systemically healthy Caucasian individuals from Russia. About 10 milliliters of peripheral blood were collected from each donor into EDTA-treated Vacutainer tubes. PBMCs were isolated by Ficoll-Paque density-gradient centrifugation, with at least 6 million obtained per sample. Total RNA was extracted from PBMCs with Trizol reagent, with at least 5 micrograms obtained per sample. The percentages of naive CD45RAhigh/CD27high T cells were determined by flow cytometry on a PBMC aliquot from every donor. The chain uses TRBV29-1 and TRBJ2-3, with a tentative D gene TRBD1 over 5 matching bases. The specimen was blood. The clonotype comes from an elderly man in good health. For the CDR3, the sequence is CSVVEGADTQYF. Here is the DNA: TGCAGCGTGGTGGAAGGGGCAGATACGCAGTATTTT.